This TCR beta chain was identified in a study of T cells in Graves' hyperthyroidism and ophthalmopathy. This clonotype has ten or more counts. Antigen: not known. Findings and caveats of the study: Among thyroid clonotypes expanded above 0.001, most also appeared in blood. From stable hyperthyroidism, ophthalmopathy was set apart by a 13 V-J model.

Aged 18 to 65, the patients had hyperthyroidism that was newly diagnosed and had lasted under 2 months. Fresh 10 ml peripheral blood yielded PBMCs. RNA transcripts gave rise to amplified TCR beta CDR3 regions. With the HTBI primer set, the TCR CDR3 went through a first round of RT-PCR. TCRdb passed the multiplex PCR reads through MiXCR, listing each CDR3 protein once. The sample includes almost 600,000 distinct CDR3 sequences, around 14% of them seen just once. V lost 6 bases and J 2 bases, leaving 14 bases between the germline ends. CDR1 is MDHEN, CDR2 SYDVKM, per germline. The CDR3 loop spans 15 amino acids.

This clonotype originated in a woman aged 30 to 39 with Graves' hyperthyroidism that later progressed to Graves' ophthalmopathy. The sequenced sample consisted of blood. The J gene is TRBJ1-3, the V gene TRBV28; D gene unclear. CDR3 amino acids: CASRPGVQTGNTIYF. In DNA, the CDR3 is TGTGCCAGCAGACCCGGGGTTCAGACTGGAAACACCATATATTTT.